The clone carrying this T cell receptor beta chain was observed a few times. The source of the sample is a study of blood T cells in healthy people across ages. It was with a sample-barcoded 5' primer and a J-beta primer mix that a second PCR of about 7 to 12 cycles was run. TCRdb re-derived calls from the 5' RACE reads in MiXCR, one entry per CDR3 protein. The top ten hold around 20% of the sample, which has some 700,000 distinct CDR3 sequences, 35% to 45% seen once. Trimming pared 3 bases from V and 1 base from J, leaving 10 bases between. There are 14 residues in the CDR3. Germline assignment: CDR1 SGDLS and CDR2 YYNGEE.

The V gene is TRBV9, the J gene TRBJ2-5; possibly TRBD1 or TRBD2 for D (5 bases each). The receptor comes from a woman aged 60-75 years in good health. The sample comprised blood. CDR3 protein: CASSARDPQETQYF. The CDR3 nucleotides read TGTGCCAGCAGCGCCCGGGACCCCCAAGAGACCCAGTACTTC.